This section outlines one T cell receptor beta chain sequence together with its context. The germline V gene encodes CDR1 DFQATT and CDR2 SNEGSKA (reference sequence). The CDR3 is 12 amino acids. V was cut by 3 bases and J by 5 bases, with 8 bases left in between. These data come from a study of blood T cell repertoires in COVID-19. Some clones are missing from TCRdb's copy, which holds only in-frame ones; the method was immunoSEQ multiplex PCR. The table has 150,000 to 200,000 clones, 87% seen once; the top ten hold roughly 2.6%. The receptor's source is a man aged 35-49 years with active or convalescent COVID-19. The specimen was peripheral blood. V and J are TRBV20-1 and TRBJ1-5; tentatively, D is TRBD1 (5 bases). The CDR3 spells CSASRGHQPQHF. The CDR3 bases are TGCAGTGCTAGTAGGGGTCATCAGCCCCAGCATTTT.